This T cell receptor (beta chain) was found in a study of patients and donors after allogeneic stem cell transplantation. V dropped 4 bases and J dropped 4; count of bases not matched to a gene: 8. The CDR3 has 17 residues. TCRdb processed the RT-PCR reads anew with MiXCR; each CDR3 protein has one entry. Of about 160,000 distinct CDR3 sequences listed, roughly 22% are singletons. Material for sequencing was blood, either unsorted or a sorted T cell fraction (not recorded which). The V and J genes are TRBV12-3 or TRBV12-4 and TRBJ2-6; 9 bases align to TRBD1. The TCR originated in a human donor who was either an allogeneic HSCT recipient or a stem cell or donor lymphocyte infusion donor (not recorded which). It is not recorded whose cells these are; they may come from a transplant donor. DNA of the CDR3: TGTGCCAGCAGTTCGCGGACAGGGGATATCGGGGCCAACGTCCTGACTTTC. Amino acids: CASSSRTGDIGANVLTF.